This entry lists 9 T cell receptor beta chains sequenced from one sample in a study of blood T cells in healthy people across ages. Alongside a J-beta primer mix, a sample-barcoded 5' primer served in a second PCR lasting roughly 7 to 11 cycles. TCRdb fed the 5' RACE reads into MiXCR, producing one record per CDR3 protein. The sample carries fewer than 900,000 distinct CDR3 sequences, more than 40% recorded once. The source material was blood. Receptors originate from a woman aged 55-70 years in good health.

Of note for this clonotype: A read error may produce the germline difference seen at one junction end. The chain couples TRBV5-1 to TRBJ2-3; TRBD1 is a possible D gene (5 bases). Looked up from germline, CDR1 is SGHRS and CDR2 is YFSETQ. The length of the CDR3 is 15 residues. CDR3 in amino acids: CVSSLAPGSTDTQYF. DNA of the CDR3: TGCGTCAGCAGCTTGGCGCCAGGGAGCACAGATACGCAGTATTTT.

The chain combines TRBV19 with TRBJ1-2, with 8 bases matching TRBD1. The V and J ends lost 4 bases and 8 bases, in that order; junction bases with no gene match: 12. Germline V gene sequence: CDR1 LNHDA, CDR2 SQIVND (reference sequence). The CDR3 loop spans 15 amino acids. CDR3 in amino acids: CASSTRTGPRRGYTF. CDR3 nucleotide sequence: TGTGCCAGTAGTACCCGGACAGGGCCACGGAGGGGCTACACCTTC.

This clonotype has more than one count but fewer than ten. The chain employs TRBV7-2 and TRBJ2-4, with 7 bases matching TRBD2. TRBJ2-7 matches the DNA end more closely, so the J call is doubtful. Germline V CDR1 and CDR2: SGHTA, FQGNSA. The CDR3 spans 14 residues. The DNA of the CDR3 is TGTGCCAGCAGCTTGGGCGGGAGAATCGACGAGCAGTACTTC. Its translation: CASSLGGRIDEQYF.

The table lists this clonotype with many counts. This chain uses TRBV6-2 or TRBV6-3 with TRBJ2-7; the D is unclear. Germline V lookup: CDR1 MNHEY, CDR2 SVGEGT. The V and J ends lost 4 bases and 2 bases respectively, with 6 bases between them. CDR3 length equals 12 residues. The CDR3 sequence is CASSFPTYEQYF. In DNA, the CDR3 is TGTGCCAGCAGTTTCCCGACCTACGAGCAGTACTTC.

Notes on this clonotype: At one end, the junction sequence differs from germline, possibly due to a read error. The CDR3 DNA sequence: TGTGCCTGGAGTATAGGACAGGGGACGAGTGGCCACACCTTC. It specifies CAWSIGQGTSGHTF. The chain carries TRBV30 and TRBJ1-2, with TRBD1 matching 9 bases. Germline V gene sequence: CDR1 GTSNPN, CDR2 SVGIG (reference sequence). The CDR3 is made up of 14 amino acids.

The chain couples TRBV20-1 to TRBJ2-3, with D perhaps given as TRBD1 or TRBD2 (6 bases each). The CDR3 spans 17 residues. V lost 2 bases to trimming and J lost 2 bases, with 20 bases between them. Germline V gives CDR1 DFQATT, CDR2 SNEGSKA (reference sequence). CDR3 region: CSARHPWLSGATDTQYF. The CDR3, as DNA: TGCAGTGCTAGACACCCATGGTTATCGGGGGCCACAGATACGCAGTATTTT.

This clonotype appeared a few times. The CDR3 bases are TGTGCCAGCAGCCAAGAATATGGGACGCCTTCCTACGAGCAGTACTTC. Residues: CASSQEYGTPSYEQYF. The chain links TRBV4-2 to TRBJ2-7; the D call may be TRBD1 or TRBD2 (5 bases each). The CDR3 has 16 residues. The V end lost 0 bases, the J end lost 1 base, and 13 bases lay between the germline ends. Germline V CDR1 and CDR2: LGHNA, YNFKEQ.

In the case of this clonotype: Given the absence of the conserved phenylalanine or tryptophan at the CDR3 end, a read error is likely. The chain joins TRBV20-1 to TRBJ2-3; maybe TRBD2 (6 bases). CDR1 DFQATT and CDR2 SNEGSKA come from the germline V gene (reference sequence). This CDR3 spans 15 amino acids. With 1 base removed from V and 2 bases from J, the gap between germline ends came to 13 bases. The CDR3 spells CSARGVAVPTDTQYL. In DNA form, the CDR3 reads TGCAGTGCTAGAGGGGTAGCGGTTCCCACAGATACGCAGTATCTT.

To note about this clonotype: The junction differs from germline at one of its ends, possibly a read error. The chain carries TRBV6-6 and TRBJ2-1; TRBD1 might be the D (6 bases). The CDR3 has 12 residues. The germline CDR1 and CDR2 sequences are MNHNY and SVGAGI (reference sequence). In DNA form, the CDR3 reads TGTACCAGCAGTCCGGGGACATATGAGCAGTTCTTC. Encoded protein: CTSSPGTYEQFF.